This T cell receptor (beta chain) was captured by sequencing in a study of blood T cell repertoires in COVID-19. Study background: The cDNA or gDNA used as material had been derived from T cells, B-cell-depleted T cells, or PBMCs.

The CDR3 has 17 amino acids. Trimming took 5 bases from V and 6 from J; bases not matched to a gene: 6. Germline V lookup: CDR1 SGHNT, CDR2 YENEEA. Sequenced by immunoSEQ multiplex PCR; TCRdb stores in-frame clones only, minus some. The profile covers 240,000 or so clones, with roughly nine tenths appearing a single time and 6.2% taken by the ten largest. The specimen was peripheral blood. The gene calls are TRBV11-3 and TRBJ2-2; 16 bases map to TRBD2. The clonotype originates from a man aged 55 to 70 with acute or convalescent COVID-19. CDR3 residues: CASSPGLAGGPPGELFF. The CDR3 DNA follows: TGTGCCAGCAGCCCGGGACTAGCGGGAGGGCCTCCCGGGGAGCTGTTTTTT.